This T cell receptor (beta chain) was sequenced for a study of blood T cells in healthy people across ages. As for this clonotype: The antigen is not known.

A second about 7 to 12 cycle PCR used barcoded and J-beta primers. TCRdb fed the 5' RACE reads into MiXCR, producing one record per CDR3 protein. Of 710,000 or so distinct CDR3 sequences in the sample, 32% were seen once. In germline, CDR1 is LNHDA, CDR2 SQIVND (reference sequence). Trimming shortened V by 7 bases and J by 9 bases, and 22 bases separated the two germline ends. The CDR3 is 15 residues long. Study observations and caveats: CMV status of donors was not determined, possibly confounding expanded clonotype changes.

V is TRBV19 and J is TRBJ2-1, with D tentatively TRBD2 (6 bases). The receptor comes from a woman of 80 years or more in good health. Sequenced: blood. DNA for the CDR3: TGTGCCAGTACCCCACGTAGGGGCAGGGAGGCTGAGCAGTTCTTC. The encoded protein is CASTPRRGREAEQFF. The variable domain in full, completed from reference TRBV19 and TRBJ2-1, reads DGGITQSPKYLFRKEGQNVTLSCEQNLNHDAMYWYRQDPGQGLRLIYYSQIVNDFQKGDIAEGYSVSREKKESFPLTVTSAQKNPTAFYLCASTPRRGREAEQFFGPGTRLTVL.